This T cell receptor (beta chain) was recovered during a study of blood T cells in healthy people across ages. Study conclusions and caveats: From one million sequenced T cells, diversity estimates were lower bounds.

The V and J ends lost 2 bases and 7 bases respectively, with 12 bases between them. This CDR3 region has 14 residues. CDR1 is SEHNR and CDR2 is FQNEAQ in the germline V gene (reference sequence). A second PCR, run for roughly 7 to 12 cycles, used a sample-barcoded 5' primer plus a J-beta primer mix. MiXCR was run by TCRdb on the 5' RACE reads, yielding one entry per CDR3 protein. This sample has under 800,000 distinct CDR3 sequences, with 40% to 45% found just once. In regard to this clonotype: What it binds is unknown.

What was sequenced was blood. The TCR sequence derives from a woman aged 60-75 years in good health. The V call is TRBV7-9, the J call TRBJ2-1; the D gene could be TRBD1 or TRBD2 (5 bases each). CDR3 amino acids: CASSLPGPGNEQFF. CDR3 in DNA: TGTGCCAGCAGCTTACCGGGACCGGGGAATGAGCAGTTCTTC.